This TCR beta chain appears in the sequencing data of a study of blood T cells in healthy people across ages. Notes on the study in general: Unsorted PBMCs blocked a conclusive comparison of naive and antigen-experienced cells. Expanded clonotype changes were possibly confounded by unknown donor CMV status. Strong correlation was found linking TCR beta diversity to naive T cell percentage.

This clonotype showed up just a few times. Its target is not known. The CDR3 is 15 amino acids. Germline CDR1 reads ENHRY; CDR2 reads SYGVKD. V was trimmed by 4 bases and J by 6 bases, leaving 19 bases between them. Next came a second PCR, run for roughly 6 to 11 cycles, which used a sample-barcoded 5' primer along with a J-beta primer mix. MiXCR, applied by TCRdb to the 5' RACE reads, yields one record per CDR3 protein. The repertoire holds roughly 700,000 distinct CDR3 sequences, with 25% as singletons. The same sample was also studied in work on T cells of mothers and their children. That source notes: The overlap seen between related mothers and children slightly exceeded that of unrelated pairs, though not significantly.

This clonotype originated in a boy aged 5-17 years in good health. Sequences were obtained from blood. The chain combines TRBV10-3 with TRBJ2-7, with D maybe TRBD1 (5 bases). The CDR3 nucleotides are TGTGCCATCAGTGGCCAGGATGGCACCCAGGGCGAGCAGTACTTC. Protein: CAISGQDGTQGEQYF.